This T cell receptor (beta chain) appears in the sequencing data of a study of cytomegalovirus exposure and HLA in healthy donors. Study-wide results and limits: A few chains tied to CMV proved CMV antigen-specific in vitro. About 87% or about 30% of the time was how often most TCR beta V segments were productive, according to an earlier analysis. Sequencing likely produced, as an artifact, a cluster of highly shared sequence variants.

Unrecorded immune exposures were likely, despite nominal health at sampling. PCR involved 60 Vbeta and 13 Jbeta primers. Data came from immunoSEQ multiplex PCR; TCRdb stores just in-frame clones and leaves some out. The sample records fewer than 200,000 clones, about an eighth being singletons. This clone was detected only a few times. Antigen: not known. Trimming removed 2 bases from V and 5 bases from J, with 9 bases in between. This CDR3 has 13 residues. Germline V CDR1 and CDR2: SGHTA, FQGTGA. The clonotype comes from a man between 45 and 60 years old in good health and CMV-seropositive. V is TRBV7-3 and J is TRBJ2-5; D unclear. The sequencing input was PBMCs. CDR3 region: CASSLSSGETQYF. Written as DNA, the CDR3 is TGTGCCAGCAGCTTATCCTCCGGGGAGACCCAGTACTTC.